This T cell receptor beta chain appears in the sequencing data of a study of blood T cell repertoires in COVID-19 (dated by TCRdb to 2018 to 2020). A note on the overall study: Collaborator samples came from the United States, Italy and Spain and covered acute and convalescent phases of COVID-19. The material from the prospective study consisted of cDNA or gDNA derived from T cells, B-cell-depleted T cells, or PBMCs. Deeply sampled blood TCRbeta repertoires from subjects exposed to, actively infected with, or recovered from COVID-19 were included in the dataset. The repertoires were released in a freely available public database intended as a resource for research on the immune response to SARS-CoV-2. The samples were drawn from two sources: the first 160 participants of the ongoing ImmuneRACE study, and about 1,300 subjects contributed by 6 global collaborators. The sample metadata nearly always contained a de-identified subject ID, COVID-19 status, age in years and sex. HLA class I and class II types, where available, came from metadata supplied by the sample provider rather than from assay-based typing.

Overall study outcomes, separate from this receptor: How much clinical and demographic metadata was included differed by source and by participant, and the metadata was provided uncurated.

The immunoSEQ Assay, a bias-controlled multiplex PCR, was used to amplify TCRbeta CDR3 regions from genomic DNA. In the original analysis: Nucleated cell counts per sample were estimated from amplification of reference gene primers within the assay. To quantify the absolute abundance of each unique TCRbeta CDR3 rearrangement, sequence reads were collapsed and filtered. Productive Simpson clonality was computed per sample as the square root of Simpson's diversity index over productive rearrangements. As stored in TCRdb, this immuneACCESS dataset retains in-frame rearrangements with V and J assigned. A fraction of the clones does not appear; measured against another copy, unresolved V genes explain less than half of the discrepancy, and the remainder lacks a known reason. V, J and clone size were drawn from that table, and D and trimming were deduced from the DNA. In all, the sample holds around 88,000 clones, and approximately 90% of those were seen once. The ten most abundant clones make up 2.9% of the sample.

As to this clone: The clone's antigen remains unknown. Base qualities are not recorded, but no much larger clone differs from it by a single base.

Whole blood was collected in K2EDTA tubes by collaborating institutions according to the institutions' own protocols. Collaborator samples were shipped for TCRbeta analysis as frozen whole blood, isolated PBMCs, or DNA extracted from either sample type. Deletion took 5 bases off V and 8 bases off J, with a span of 16 bases between the germline ends. CDR1 and CDR2, per the germline V gene, are SGDLS and YYNGEE. The CDR3 numbers 13 residues from cysteine through phenylalanine. The CDR3 DNA has 39 bases and is translated from base 1. The chain is assembled from TRBV9 and TRBJ1-2, and possibly TRBD1, on 5 matching bases. This clonotype was obtained from a woman at least 80 years old with acute or convalescent COVID-19. Specimen: peripheral blood. The base sequence is TGTGCCAGCAGGGAGGGGACTGGGAGGGGCTACACCTTC. The encoded protein is CASREGTGRGYTF.